This record looks at one T cell receptor (beta chain) sequence and its context. What it binds is not known. The sample belongs to a study of response to subunit inactivated influenza vaccine. Whole-study results and caveats: Every seasonal influenza vaccination brings in few new T cells, the authors suggested.

Per the germline V gene, CDR1 is SGHDT and CDR2 is YYEEEE. V was shortened by 3 bases and J by 10 bases, with 15 bases between the two germline ends. The CDR3 spans 13 residues. TCRdb fed the RT-PCR reads into MiXCR, producing one record per CDR3 protein. Here the sample spans approximately 530,000 distinct CDR3 sequences, approximately 7.7% being singletons. The sample here was PBMCs from blood, taken roughly 24 months after vaccination. This clonotype was sampled from a man in his fifties or sixties who received an inactivated influenza vaccine. This sequence joins TRBV5-6 and TRBJ2-3; no firm D call. The CDR3 DNA reads as TGTGCCAGCAGCTCCGTCGGCGTATATGCGCAGTATTTT. This codes for CASSSVGVYAQYF.